Below are 24 T cell receptor beta chains sequenced from a single sample in a study of OX40 agonist ivuxolimab in advanced cancers. Sequenced by immunoSEQ multiplex PCR; TCRdb stores in-frame clones only, minus some. The repertoire holds 50,000 to 65,000 clones, around 81% seen once, with 1% in the top ten. The source was CD4+ or CD8+ T cells sorted from blood, collected in a trial of the OX40 agonist ivuxolimab. These receptors came from an adult with an advanced solid tumor such as melanoma, head and neck, liver or kidney cancer.

The V call is TRBV6-5, the J call TRBJ2-5, with D perhaps being TRBD1 or TRBD2 (6 bases each). The CDR3 totals 15 residues. Germline CDR1 and CDR2: MNHEY and SVGAGI. Trimming removed 6 bases from V and 4 bases from J, with 18 bases in between. CDR3 bases: TGTGCCAGCAGCAAGATAGACAGGAGGGGAGAGACCCAGTACTTC. It yields the protein CASSKIDRRGETQYF.

The V gene is TRBV20-1, the J gene TRBJ1-2; D perhaps matches TRBD1 (6 bases). V dropped 6 bases and J dropped 5 bases, with 10 bases sitting between them. The CDR3 sequence is 11 residues long. CDR1 DFQATT and CDR2 SNEGSKA come from the germline V gene (reference sequence). CDR3 nucleotides: TGCAGTGCATCAGGGGTTTATGGCTACACCTTC. It specifies CSASGVYGYTF.

This chain links TRBV9 with TRBJ2-7; 9 nucleotides match TRBD1. The CDR3 runs 14 residues. The germline gives CDR1 SGDLS, CDR2 YYNGEE. V was pared by 0 bases and J by 3 bases, with 1 base of the junction left unmatched. The CDR3 sequence is CASSVGDRDYEQYF. The CDR3 nucleotides are TGTGCCAGCAGCGTAGGGGACAGGGACTACGAGCAGTACTTC.

In nucleotides, the CDR3 is TGTGCCAGTAGTGTTACAGGGGGATTCGTCGATGGCTACACCTTC. It encodes CASSVTGGFVDGYTF. The chain employs TRBV19 and TRBJ1-2, with 8 bases lining up with TRBD1. CDR1 is LNHDA and CDR2 is SQIVND in the germline V gene (reference sequence). The V segment lost 5 bases and the J segment 6 bases; nucleotides outside the gene matches: 11. The CDR3 runs to 15 residues.

V usage is TRBV29-1 and J usage is TRBJ2-2; D might be TRBD2 (5 bases). The ends were cut back, 3 bases at V and 0 bases at J, with 11 bases in the middle. Germline values: CDR1 SQVTM, CDR2 ANQGSEA. There are 15 residues in the CDR3. CDR3 bases: TGCAGCGTTGAGGAGACGGGATCGAACACCGGGGAGCTGTTTTTT. It translates to CSVEETGSNTGELFF.

The chain carries TRBV2 and TRBJ2-1; 8 nucleotides line up with TRBD1. This CDR3 has 13 residues. CDR1 is SNHLY, CDR2 FYNNEI, per germline. Losses at the gene ends were 10 bases for V and 2 bases for J; bases not matched to a gene: 4. CDR3 amino acids: CATRTGTYNEQFF. CDR3 DNA sequence: TGTGCCACCAGGACAGGGACCTACAATGAGCAGTTCTTC.

This clone was recorded a few times. The chain employs TRBV5-5 and TRBJ2-7; D gene ambiguous. V was shortened by 1 base and J by 5 bases, with 19 bases between the two germline ends. The CDR3 is 16 amino acids. Germline CDR1 is SGHKS and CDR2 is YYEKEE (reference sequence). Written as DNA, the CDR3 is TGTGCCAGCAGCTTGTCCCCGGCTCAACGAACTAACGAGCAGTACTTC. Translating gives CASSLSPAQRTNEQYF.

This chain joins TRBV7-3 and TRBJ2-1, with 8 nucleotides matching TRBD1. The CDR3 runs to 15 residues. V shed 5 bases and J 1 base; nucleotides not matched to a gene: 4. The V gene's germline CDR1 is SGHTA and CDR2 FQGTGA. The CDR3 sequence: CASSLTGDSYNEQFF. In DNA, the CDR3 is TGTGCCAGCAGCCTGACAGGGGATTCCTACAATGAGCAGTTCTTC.

There are a few counts of this clone. The V gene is TRBV30, the J gene TRBJ2-7; 9 nucleotides match TRBD1. Germline loops: CDR1 GTSNPN, CDR2 SVGIG (reference sequence). The CDR3 contains 15 residues. With V trimmed by 4 bases and J by 1 base, 8 bases remained unmatched. The CDR3 DNA sequence: TGTGCCTGGACACCCCGGGACAGGGCGTCCTACGAGCAGTACTTC. This codes for CAWTPRDRASYEQYF.

This clone was seen more than once but under ten times. J is TRBJ1-6 and V is TRBV12-1. TRBV12-1 is noted as a pseudogene. The CDR3 is 15 amino acids. Here the CDR3 reads CASSPPPGIGSPLHF. The DNA of the CDR3 is TGTGCCAGCAGCCCGCCGCCGGGGATAGGTTCACCCCTCCACTTT.

The chain joins TRBV19 to TRBJ2-1; 13 bases line up with TRBD2. CDR3 length: 15 amino acids. Germline CDR1 is LNHDA and CDR2 is SQIVND (reference sequence). V lost 1 base to trimming and J lost 10 bases; unmatched junction nucleotides: 4. This CDR3 reads CASSIVLAGGQEQFF. The CDR3 coding sequence is TGTGCCAGTAGTATAGTACTAGCGGGGGGGCAAGAGCAGTTCTTC.

V is TRBV19 and J is TRBJ1-5; D call uncertain. V dropped 8 bases and J dropped 0 bases, with 14 bases sitting between them. The CDR3 has 15 amino acids. Germline V gives CDR1 LNHDA, CDR2 SQIVND (reference sequence). The CDR3 bases are TGTGCCAGTCGGACGGCTGAATATAGCAATCAGCCCCAGCATTTT. Translation gives CASRTAEYSNQPQHF.

The chain joins TRBV27 to TRBJ2-2, with D possibly matching TRBD1 (5 bases). The CDR3 has 13 amino acids. The V and J ends lost 4 bases and 5 bases respectively, with 8 bases between them. Germline lookup yields CDR1 MNHEY and CDR2 SMNVEV (reference sequence). Written as DNA, the CDR3 is TGTGCCAGCAGTTCCAGGGATACCGGGGAGCTGTTTTTT. Its protein product is CASSSRDTGELFF.

This sequence joins TRBV6-5 and TRBJ1-2; D is uncertain. Trimming took 7 bases from V and 0 from J, leaving 3 bases between them. The CDR3 has 11 residues. CDR1 is MNHEY, CDR2 SVGAGI, per germline. CDR3 nucleotides: TGTGCCAGCAAAACTAACTATGGCTACACCTTC. Translated: CASKTNYGYTF.

The chain couples TRBV6-1 to TRBJ1-6; D is undetermined. The CDR3 sequence is 14 residues long. V was trimmed by 0 bases and J by 7 bases, leaving 7 bases between them. Per germline, CDR1 MNHNS and CDR2 SASEGT. The CDR3 sequence: CASSEAYTNSPLHF. CDR3 DNA sequence: TGTGCCAGCAGTGAAGCGTACACAAATTCACCCCTCCACTTT.

The genes are TRBV7-9 and TRBJ1-2; 7 bases fit TRBD1. V lost 6 bases to trimming and J lost 0 bases; unmatched junction nucleotides: 10. The CDR3 extends over 16 amino acids. Germline loops: CDR1 SEHNR, CDR2 FQNEAQ (reference sequence). The CDR3 region is CASRAFRGKANYGYTF. CDR3 bases: TGTGCCAGCAGGGCATTCAGGGGGAAGGCTAACTATGGCTACACCTTC. The full variable domain, completed using reference TRBV7-9 and TRBJ1-2, is DTGVSQNPRHKITKRGQNVTFRCDPISEHNRLYWYRQTLGQGPEFLTYFQNEAQLEKSRLLSDRFSAERPKGSFSTLEIQRTEQGDSAMYLCASRAFRGKANYGYTFGSGTRLTVV.

The chain joins TRBV5-1 to TRBJ2-6; either TRBD1 or TRBD2 may supply D (5 bases each). Trimming cost V 2 bases and J 2 bases, with 20 bases left between them. The CDR3 is 19 amino acids. Germline values: CDR1 SGHRS, CDR2 YFSETQ. The CDR3 is CASSFRGHEAGTGANVLTF. DNA for the CDR3: TGCGCCAGCAGCTTTCGCGGGCACGAGGCAGGGACTGGGGCCAACGTCCTGACTTTC.

The J gene is TRBJ2-7, the V gene TRBV6-1; possibly TRBD1 for D (5 bases). The CDR3 consists of 12 residues. V was cut by 5 bases and J by 3 bases, with 8 bases left in between. Germline assignment: CDR1 MNHNS and CDR2 SASEGT. DNA of the CDR3: TGTGCCAGCAGTTTGGACATCTACGAGCAGTACTTC. The encoded protein is CASSLDIYEQYF.

The J gene is TRBJ1-3, the V gene TRBV21-1. TRBV21-1 is marked as a pseudogene. The CDR3 covers 14 residues. The CDR3 bases are TGTGCCAGCCAGAGGGAGGACTCTGGAAACACCATATATTTT. It translates to CASQREDSGNTIYF.

The chain is built from TRBV19 and TRBJ1-6; 9 bases are a match to TRBD1. V dropped 8 bases and J dropped 14; count of bases not matched to a gene: 10. The CDR3 is made up of 13 amino acids. Germline assignment: CDR1 LNHDA and CDR2 SQIVND (reference sequence). The DNA of the CDR3 is TGTGCCAGTTCCCCCGGGACAGGGCGATCCCTCCACTTT. Its protein is CASSPGTGRSLHF. Drawing the rest from reference TRBV19 and TRBJ1-6, the complete variable domain is DGGITQSPKYLFRKEGQNVTLSCEQNLNHDAMYWYRQDPGQGLRLIYYSQIVNDFQKGDIAEGYSVSREKKESFPLTVTSAQKNPTAFYLCASSPGTGRSLHFGNGTRLTVT.

The chain couples TRBV30 to TRBJ1-1; D ambiguous. The CDR3 covers 9 residues. Germline V gene sequence: CDR1 GTSNPN, CDR2 SVGIG (reference sequence). The V end was cut by 4 bases, the J end by 6 bases, with 3 bases between. CDR3 sequence: CAWTPEAFF. CDR3 DNA sequence: TGTGCCTGGACCCCTGAAGCTTTCTTT.

The chain recombines TRBV5-6 with TRBJ1-5, with a possible D match to TRBD1 (5 bases). Per the germline V gene, CDR1 is SGHDT and CDR2 is YYEEEE. V gave up 2 bases and J gave up 7 bases, with 10 bases separating them. This CDR3 spans 13 amino acids. CDR3 sequence reads: CASSFDRGQPQHF. In DNA, the CDR3 is TGTGCCAGCAGCTTCGACAGAGGACAGCCCCAGCATTTT.

V gene TRBV14 combines with J gene TRBJ2-3, with 7 bases that match TRBD1. The J segment lost 5 bases and the V segment lost 1 base, leaving 9 bases of the junction unmatched. The CDR3 has 16 residues. Germline CDR1 SGHDN, CDR2 FVKESK. The CDR3 is CASSQVQGRFGDTQYF. Here the CDR3 DNA reads TGTGCCAGCAGCCAAGTACAGGGGCGATTCGGAGATACGCAGTATTTT.

The V and J genes are TRBV7-2 and TRBJ1-2; TRBD1 matches at 10 bases. CDR1 is SGHTA and CDR2 is FQGNSA in the germline V gene. This CDR3 contains 16 residues. Trimming cost V 5 bases and J 4 bases; bases outside gene matches: 10. The CDR3: CASSDGQGGIAYGYTF. CDR3 bases: TGTGCCAGCAGCGATGGACAGGGGGGGATCGCCTATGGCTACACCTTC.